Below, 32 T cell receptor beta chains from the same sample are listed, as sequenced in a study of OX40 agonist ivuxolimab in advanced cancers. Using immunoSEQ multiplex PCR, the repertoire was profiled, and TCRdb retains in-frame clones only, with some absent. The table lists 90,000 to 130,000 clones, about 91% of them singletons, with under 0.85% in the top ten. The sample was CD4+ or CD8+ T cells sorted from blood, taken in a trial of the OX40 agonist ivuxolimab. Receptor source: an adult with an advanced solid tumor such as melanoma, head and neck, liver or kidney cancer.

This chain connects TRBV27 to TRBJ2-5; no reliable D call. V was trimmed by 5 bases and J by 7 bases, leaving 8 bases between them. Germline V gene lookup returns CDR1 MNHEY and CDR2 SMNVEV (reference sequence). CDR3 size: 11 residues. The chain's CDR3 is CASSDRWTQYF. CDR3 bases: TGTGCCAGCAGTGACCGTTGGACCCAGTACTTC.

This clone was found once. The chain has TRBV6-6 and TRBJ2-5; D is perhaps TRBD2 (6 bases). V was shortened by 7 bases and J by 3 bases, with 12 bases between the two germline ends. Germline CDR1 MNHNY, CDR2 SVGAGI (reference sequence). The CDR3 consists of 13 residues. The CDR3 DNA reads TGTGCCAGCATGCGGGGAGAAAAAGAGACCCAGTACTTC. Its protein is CASMRGEKETQYF.

This chain joins TRBV15 and TRBJ2-3; the D is unclear. The CDR3 runs 15 residues. The germline V gene has CDR1 LNHNV and CDR2 YYDKDF (reference sequence). V shed 0 bases and J shed 6 bases, with 13 bases lying between them. CDR3 nucleotide sequence: TGTGCCACCAGCAGAGATTCAGGCCTGGGGGATACGCAGTATTTT. Translated: CATSRDSGLGDTQYF.

The rearrangement links TRBV5-1 to TRBJ2-3, with 9 bases matching TRBD2. The CDR3 has 15 amino acids. V lost 4 bases to trimming and J lost 4 bases; unmatched junction nucleotides: 7. Per the germline V gene, CDR1 is SGHRS and CDR2 is YFSETQ. CDR3 DNA: TGCGCCAGCAGCCTTTCGGGACTAGCTCCAGATACGCAGTATTTT. It translates to CASSLSGLAPDTQYF.

V gene TRBV19 combines with J gene TRBJ1-1; D not certain. The germline V and J ends were trimmed by 3 bases and 2 bases, with 10 bases remaining between them. The CDR3 has 14 amino acids. Germline V gene data show CDR1 as LNHDA and CDR2 as SQIVND (reference sequence). For the CDR3, the DNA is TGTGCCAGTAGTATCTCTGAACTAAACACTGAAGCTTTCTTT. This translates into CASSISELNTEAFF. Full variable domain (remainder filled in from reference TRBV19 and TRBJ1-1): DGGITQSPKYLFRKEGQNVTLSCEQNLNHDAMYWYRQDPGQGLRLIYYSQIVNDFQKGDIAEGYSVSREKKESFPLTVTSAQKNPTAFYLCASSISELNTEAFFGQGTRLTVV.

The V and J genes are TRBV6-5 and TRBJ2-7, with D perhaps matching TRBD2 (5 bases). The CDR3 runs to 16 residues. V lost 0 bases and J lost 0, with 12 bases in between. The germline V gene has CDR1 MNHEY and CDR2 SVGAGI. The chain's CDR3 is CASSYSTGLSSYEQYF. In nucleotides, the CDR3 is TGTGCCAGCAGTTACTCGACGGGGTTGAGCTCCTACGAGCAGTACTTC.

The chain links TRBV4-1 to TRBJ2-1, with D perhaps given as TRBD1 or TRBD2 (5 bases each). The CDR3 spans 17 residues. Germline V gives CDR1 MGHRA, CDR2 YSYEKL. Between the trimmed V and J ends, which lost 0 bases and 2 bases, there was a span of 14 bases. The CDR3 DNA is TGCGCCAGCAGCCAAGATCTCAACCGGGGCCCCTACAATGAGCAGTTCTTC. It translates to CASSQDLNRGPYNEQFF.

The chain carries TRBV2 and TRBJ1-2; no clear D. The germline V gene encodes CDR1 SNHLY and CDR2 FYNNEI. The V end was cut by 0 bases, the J end by 4 bases, with 6 bases between. The CDR3 loop spans 13 amino acids. The CDR3 loop is CASSEAPGYGYTF. CDR3 sequence (DNA): TGTGCCAGCAGTGAAGCTCCGGGCTATGGCTACACCTTC.

The chain couples TRBV5-4 to TRBJ2-1; TRBD2 aligns across 8 bases. Germline V gene data show CDR1 as SGHNT and CDR2 as YYREEE (reference sequence). The CDR3 runs 17 residues. V shed 4 bases, J shed 4 bases, and the junction held 13 bases outside the gene matches. The CDR3, as DNA: TGTGCCAGCAGCCTACGGGGGGGCGGTGTAGTGTACAATGAGCAGTTCTTC. Protein: CASSLRGGGVVYNEQFF. Full variable domain (remainder filled in from reference TRBV5-4 and TRBJ2-1): ETGVTQSPTHLIKTRGQQVTLRCSSQSGHNTVSWYQQALGQGPQFIFQYYREEENGRGNFPPRFSGLQFPNYSSELNVNALELDDSALYLCASSLRGGGVVYNEQFFGPGTRLTVL.

This clone was seen only a few times. The V gene is TRBV7-9, the J gene TRBJ1-2; TRBD1 matches at 10 bases. V trimming: 0 bases; J trimming: 7 bases; junction bases outside the gene matches: 5. CDR1 and CDR2 (germline): SEHNR, FQNEAQ (reference sequence). This CDR3 spans 15 amino acids. The CDR3 DNA follows: TGTGCCAGCAGCTTAGCGATGACAGGGGGCCCTGGCTACACCTTC. Residues: CASSLAMTGGPGYTF.

The chain carries TRBV5-1 and TRBJ1-1; the D is unclear. Germline V gene data show CDR1 as SGHRS and CDR2 as YFSETQ. V was shortened by 0 bases and J by 0 bases, with 12 bases between the two germline ends. The CDR3 runs to 16 residues. CDR3 region: CASSLGFASMNTEAFF. The CDR3 DNA sequence: TGCGCCAGCAGCTTGGGGTTTGCGTCAATGAACACTGAAGCTTTCTTT.

The chain joins TRBV27 to TRBJ2-5, with D tentatively TRBD2 (5 bases). The CDR3 runs to 16 residues. The germline gives CDR1 MNHEY, CDR2 SMNVEV (reference sequence). Trimming stripped 2 bases from V and 2 bases from J, with 15 bases between. DNA of the CDR3: TGTGCCAGCAGTTTACAAAGTCCGGGGTCACAAGAGACCCAGTACTTC. Protein sequence: CASSLQSPGSQETQYF.

The CDR3 spells CASSLGQLNSPLHF. In DNA form, the CDR3 reads TGTGCCAGCAGCTTAGGACAGCTCAATTCACCCCTCCACTTT. J is TRBJ1-6 and V is TRBV7-3; D is possibly TRBD1 (6 bases). CDR3 length equals 14 residues. V lost 2 bases, J lost 7 bases, and 9 bases lay in between. From germline, CDR1 is SGHTA and CDR2 FQGTGA. The whole variable domain, filled in from reference TRBV7-3 and TRBJ1-6, reads GAGVSQTPSNKVTEKGKYVELRCDPISGHTALYWYRQSLGQGPEFLIYFQGTGAADDSGLPNDRFFAVRPEGSVSTLKIQRTERGDSAVYLCASSLGQLNSPLHFGNGTRLTVT.

The rearrangement joins TRBV4-2 to TRBJ2-7; TRBD2 agrees at 15 bases. This CDR3 has 18 residues. V was pared by 5 bases and J by 2 bases, with 10 bases of the junction left unmatched. Germline V gene sequence: CDR1 LGHNA, CDR2 YNFKEQ. The CDR3 DNA is TGTGCCAGCAGCTTGGGACTAGCGGGGGGCACCCAAACCTACGAGCAGTACTTC. It encodes CASSLGLAGGTQTYEQYF.

The chain couples TRBV7-8 to TRBJ2-2; 9 bases agree with TRBD1. The V gene's germline CDR1 is SGHVS and CDR2 FQNEAQ. J lost 0 bases, V lost 2 bases, and 7 bases had no gene match. The CDR3 covers 18 residues. This CDR3 is CASSLSFWDRANTGELFF. The CDR3 DNA reads as TGTGCCAGCAGCTTATCGTTTTGGGACAGGGCGAACACCGGGGAGCTGTTTTTT.

The chain employs TRBV21-1 and TRBJ2-2. TRBV21-1 is reported as a pseudogene. This CDR3 is 15 amino acids long. The DNA of the CDR3 is TGTGCCAGCAGCCTGCTACGAGGGGGGAGTGGGGAGCTGTTTTTT. It encodes CASSLLRGGSGELFF.

The V gene is TRBV11-2, the J gene TRBJ2-1; TRBD2 agrees at 8 bases. J was trimmed by 3 bases and V by 0 bases; bases with no gene match: 7. This CDR3 has 17 amino acids. CDR1 SGHAT and CDR2 FQNNGV come from the germline V gene. CDR3 DNA sequence: TGTGCCAGCAGCTTAGAAGCAGCGGGGGCCCACTACAATGAGCAGTTCTTC. Amino acids: CASSLEAAGAHYNEQFF.

The genes are TRBV7-9 and TRBJ2-7; no clear D. The V end lost 5 bases, the J end lost 0 bases, and 17 bases lay between the germline ends. The germline V gene encodes CDR1 SEHNR and CDR2 FQNEAQ (reference sequence). The CDR3 length is 16 residues. The CDR3 region has the DNA TGTGCCAGCAGCCCAATAACAGTTCCCTACTCCTACGAGCAGTACTTC. Translation: CASSPITVPYSYEQYF.

As regards this clone: At one of its ends the junction is not consistent with the germline gene, which may arise from a read error. V is TRBV9 and J is TRBJ2-3, with a weak D call TRBD1 (6 bases). Germline CDR1 and CDR2: SGDLS and YYNGEE. CDR3 length equals 17 residues. CDR3 protein: CAGSDTTGTPTTDTQYF. The CDR3, as DNA: TGTGCCGGCAGTGACACGACAGGCACCCCTACCACAGATACGCAGTATTTT.

This rearrangement joins TRBV6-1 to TRBJ2-7; unclear D gene. Germline-derived CDR1 and CDR2 are MNHNS and SASEGT. The V and J ends lost 3 bases and 3 bases respectively, with 6 bases between them. This CDR3 is built from 12 residues. CDR3 in amino acids: CASSETGYEQYF. The CDR3 DNA reads as TGTGCCAGCAGTGAGACGGGCTACGAGCAGTACTTC.

This clone was recorded only once. J is TRBJ1-1 and V is TRBV9, with D perhaps matching TRBD1 (5 bases). The V gene's germline CDR1 is SGDLS and CDR2 YYNGEE. Trimming removed 3 bases from V and 1 base from J, with 13 bases in between. This CDR3 comprises 15 residues. The CDR3 DNA sequence: TGTGCCAGCAGCGCAGTAGGAGGGGCGAACACTGAAGCTTTCTTT. This codes for CASSAVGGANTEAFF.

This clone was seen a handful of times. This rearrangement joins TRBV18 to TRBJ2-7; D is tentatively TRBD1 or TRBD2 (5 bases each). V lost 3 bases and J lost 1, with 7 bases in between. Germline V lookup: CDR1 KGHSH, CDR2 LQKENI. The CDR3 consists of 13 residues. The CDR3 here is CASSPGRSYEQYF. For the CDR3, the DNA is TGTGCCAGCTCACCGGGACGGTCCTACGAGCAGTACTTC.

The J gene is TRBJ1-2, the V gene TRBV18, with D maybe TRBD1 (6 bases). The CDR3 totals 13 residues. From germline, CDR1 is KGHSH and CDR2 LQKENI. Trimming took off 1 base at V and 8 bases at J, with 11 bases between the two ends. The CDR3 nucleotides are TGTGCCAGCTCACCACAGGGGGAGATGGGCTACACCTTC. It encodes CASSPQGEMGYTF.

This clone was detected once. The rearrangement joins TRBV25-1 to TRBJ1-4; 7 bases are a match to TRBD1. Germline CDR1 reads MGHDK; CDR2 reads SYGVNS. This CDR3 has 15 amino acids. V trimming: 4 bases; J trimming: 1 base; junction bases outside the gene matches: 3. The CDR3 region is CASSAYRGTNEKLFF. The CDR3 DNA sequence: TGTGCCAGCAGTGCCTACAGGGGAACTAATGAAAAACTGTTTTTT.

The chain joins TRBV9 to TRBJ2-2, with D possibly matching TRBD2 (6 bases). This CDR3 is built from 13 residues. Between the trimmed V and J ends, which lost 0 bases and 8 bases, there was a span of 8 bases. The germline V gene has CDR1 SGDLS and CDR2 YYNGEE. The CDR3 spells CASSVGGEGELFF. The CDR3 DNA sequence: TGTGCCAGCAGCGTAGGCGGGGAGGGGGAGCTGTTTTTT.

The J gene is TRBJ2-5, the V gene TRBV30, with 10 bases lining up with TRBD2. Losses at the gene ends were 0 bases for V and 5 bases for J; bases not matched to a gene: 6. Germline V gene sequence: CDR1 GTSNPN, CDR2 SVGIG (reference sequence). This CDR3 is built from 15 residues. The CDR3 region has the DNA TGTGCCTGGAGTGTTAAAGCGGGGGGGAGCGAGACCCAGTACTTC. It codes for CAWSVKAGGSETQYF.

This clone has just one count. The gene calls are TRBV4-1 and TRBJ1-4; weak D call: TRBD1 (6 bases). Looked up from germline, CDR1 is MGHRA and CDR2 is YSYEKL. The V gene lost 4 bases and the J gene lost 8 bases, with 23 bases spanning the gap. The CDR3 covers 17 residues. In nucleotides, the CDR3 is TGCGCCAGCAGCCCAACCCCGACAGGATCCTCGGGGGAAAAACTGTTTTTT. It translates to CASSPTPTGSSGEKLFF.

The chain recombines TRBV30 with TRBJ2-7, with a tentative D call TRBD1 (6 bases). The germline gives CDR1 GTSNPN, CDR2 SVGIG (reference sequence). The V and J ends lost 0 bases and 2 bases respectively, with 11 bases between them. This CDR3 spans 14 amino acids. CDR3 DNA: TGTGCCTGGAGTGTACAGGGACGCGCCTACGAGCAGTACTTC. Translated, it gives CAWSVQGRAYEQYF.

V usage is TRBV7-9 and J usage is TRBJ2-7; 9 nucleotides align to TRBD1. With V trimmed by 2 bases and J by 7 bases, 6 bases remained unmatched. This CDR3 region has 14 residues. Germline V gives CDR1 SEHNR, CDR2 FQNEAQ (reference sequence). CDR3 in amino acids: CASSLLQGAREQYF. For the CDR3, the DNA is TGTGCCAGCAGCTTATTACAGGGGGCGCGAGAGCAGTACTTC.

The J gene is TRBJ2-3, the V gene TRBV7-8, with 9 nucleotides matching TRBD1. The V segment lost 5 bases and the J segment 1 base; nucleotides outside the gene matches: 10. This CDR3 is 17 amino acids long. Germline V gene sequence: CDR1 SGHVS, CDR2 FQNEAQ. CDR3 in amino acids: CASSNLQGARGTDTQYF. The DNA for the CDR3 is TGTGCCAGCAGCAACCTACAGGGGGCGCGGGGCACAGATACGCAGTATTTT.

The chain uses TRBV27 and TRBJ1-1; the D is unclear. The CDR3 sequence is 14 residues long. Trimming removed 2 bases from V and 4 bases from J, with 11 bases in between. Germline-derived CDR1 and CDR2 are MNHEY and SMNVEV (reference sequence). The CDR3 bases are TGTGCCAGCAGTTTAGATAGGATCACCACTGAAGCTTTCTTT. Protein sequence: CASSLDRITTEAFF.

The chain carries TRBV6-6 and TRBJ1-2; D unresolved. Trimming took off 2 bases at V and 8 bases at J, with 15 bases between the two ends. CDR1 and CDR2 (germline): MNHNY, SVGAGI (reference sequence). The CDR3 has 14 amino acids. CDR3 DNA: TGTGCCAGCAGTTACCATGAAAGGATCGGGGGCTACACCTTC. Amino acid sequence: CASSYHERIGGYTF.